The 6 T cell receptor beta chains in this list originate from one sample, sequenced in a study of control samples from healthy donors and cancer patients. This table comes from immunoSEQ multiplex PCR, and its TCRdb copy is limited to in-frame clones, with some not included. The sample includes about 89,000 clones, more than 75% of them seen just once. Sequencing was performed on blood. Every receptor here comes from a woman aged 40 to 55 in good health.

The chain employs TRBV5-4 and TRBJ2-2; the D is unclear. The CDR3 runs to 14 residues. Germline V gene data show CDR1 as SGHNT and CDR2 as YYREEE (reference sequence). V was trimmed by 2 bases and J by 1 base, leaving 6 bases between them. The DNA for the CDR3 is TGTGCCAGCAGCTTTTGGGGGAACACCGGGGAGCTGTTTTTT. The encoded protein is CASSFWGNTGELFF. The whole variable domain, filled in from reference TRBV5-4 and TRBJ2-2, reads ETGVTQSPTHLIKTRGQQVTLRCSSQSGHNTVSWYQQALGQGPQFIFQYYREEENGRGNFPPRFSGLQFPNYSSELNVNALELDDSALYLCASSFWGNTGELFFGEGSRLTVL.

This chain uses TRBV7-6 with TRBJ2-3; 7 bases line up with TRBD1. Trimming at V came to 1 base and at J to 7 bases, leaving 2 bases not matched to a gene. CDR1 and CDR2 (germline): SGHVS, FNYEAQ. The CDR3 has 13 amino acids. In DNA form, the CDR3 reads TGTGCCAGCAGCTTAGAGGGGGCGAATACGCAGTATTTT. It codes for CASSLEGANTQYF.

This chain joins TRBV6-6 and TRBJ1-4; 7 positions match TRBD1. With V trimmed by 6 bases and J by 4 bases, 8 bases remained unmatched. Per the germline V gene, CDR1 is MNHNY and CDR2 is SVGAGI (reference sequence). The CDR3 runs 15 residues. The CDR3, as DNA: TGTGCCAGCAGGGACCCCGGGACAGATAATGAAAAACTGTTTTTT. This encodes CASRDPGTDNEKLFF.

The gene calls are TRBV5-1 and TRBJ1-4; no reliable D call. V lost 0 bases and J 8 bases, leaving 5 bases between the germline ends. The CDR3 runs 12 residues. CDR1 SGHRS and CDR2 YFSETQ come from the germline V gene. In nucleotides, the CDR3 is TGCGCCAGCAGCTTGGTTCCGGAAAAACTGTTTTTT. Translation gives CASSLVPEKLFF.

The V gene is TRBV10-3, the J gene TRBJ2-3; D remains ambiguous. The CDR3 has 13 residues. From germline, CDR1 is ENHRY and CDR2 SYGVKD. The ends were cut back, 2 bases at V and 0 bases at J, with 3 bases in the middle. The CDR3 sequence: CAISEDSTDTQYF. DNA for the CDR3: TGTGCCATCAGTGAGGACAGCACAGATACGCAGTATTTT.

This chain uses TRBV9 with TRBJ1-2; weak D call: TRBD1 (5 bases). V gave up 7 bases and J gave up 2 bases, with 15 bases separating them. Germline CDR1 reads SGDLS; CDR2 reads YYNGEE. The CDR3 spans 14 residues. The CDR3: CASPFRVVNYGYTF. As DNA, the CDR3 is TGTGCCAGCCCATTCAGGGTAGTAAACTATGGCTACACCTTC.